These T cell receptor beta chains were read from a single sample in a study of blood T cell repertoires in COVID-19. The protocol was immunoSEQ multiplex PCR, while the TCRdb copy is restricted to in-frame clones and leaves out a portion. The sample lists 250,000 to 350,000 clones, 88% occurring once. The source material was peripheral blood. Receptors were obtained from a woman in her twenties or thirties with COVID-19, enrolled during active disease. CDR3s include the opening cysteine and the closing phenylalanine or tryptophan. Fields, in order: clone size, V gene, J gene, D gene, CDR3 protein, CDR3 DNA. The D gene is left open where the match is weak. Only some rows state a clone size, as once, few, many or a class for expanded clones.

abundance: once; v_gene: TRBV5-8; j_gene: TRBJ1-4; d_gene: NA; CDR3aa: CASSRGHDNEKLFF; CDR3nt: TGTGCCAGCAGCCGGGGACATGATAATGAAAAACTGTTTTTT
abundance: NA; v_gene: TRBV1; j_gene: TRBJ2-5; d_gene: NA; CDR3aa: CTSSLLAGNQETQYF; CDR3nt: TGCACCAGCAGCCTACTAGCGGGAAACCAAGAGACCCAGTACTTC
abundance: NA; v_gene: TRBV29-1; j_gene: TRBJ1-2; d_gene: NA; CDR3aa: CSVQSRTVNYGYTF; CDR3nt: TGCAGCGTCCAATCAAGGACAGTTAACTATGGCTACACCTTC
abundance: NA; v_gene: TRBV11-2; j_gene: TRBJ2-3; d_gene: NA; CDR3aa: CASSYSGTATDTQYF; CDR3nt: TGTGCCAGCAGCTATTCCGGGACTGCCACAGATACGCAGTATTTT
abundance: NA; v_gene: TRBV7-9; j_gene: TRBJ2-2; d_gene: NA; CDR3aa: CASSSRDFPLHTGELFF; CDR3nt: TGTGCCAGCAGCTCACGGGACTTTCCCCTACACACCGGGGAGCTGTTTTTT
abundance: NA; v_gene: TRBV28; j_gene: TRBJ2-2; d_gene: TRBD2; CDR3aa: CASTVSGSEGGELFF; CDR3nt: TGTGCCAGCACCGTTAGCGGGAGTGAGGGCGGGGAGCTGTTTTTT
abundance: NA; v_gene: TRBV4-1; j_gene: TRBJ2-1; d_gene: NA; CDR3aa: CASSQDRHNSYNEQFF; CDR3nt: TGCGCCAGCAGCCAAGACCGACACAACTCCTACAATGAGCAGTTCTTC
abundance: NA; v_gene: TRBV3-1/TRBV3-2; j_gene: TRBJ2-2; d_gene: NA; CDR3aa: CASSQFIEGELFF; CDR3nt: TGTGCCAGCAGCCAATTCATAGAAGGGGAGCTGTTTTTT
abundance: NA; v_gene: TRBV28; j_gene: TRBJ2-5; d_gene: TRBD1; CDR3aa: CASSSLRDRVDRETQYF; CDR3nt: TGTGCCAGCAGTTCCCTTCGGGACAGGGTCGATCGGGAGACCCAGTACTTC
abundance: NA; v_gene: TRBV7-2; j_gene: TRBJ1-6; d_gene: NA; CDR3aa: CASSFRVGRYNSPLHF; CDR3nt: TGTGCCAGCAGCTTCCGCGTGGGGAGGTATAATTCACCCCTCCACTTT
abundance: NA; v_gene: TRBV18; j_gene: TRBJ1-2; d_gene: TRBD1; CDR3aa: CASSPQIAGGDGYTF; CDR3nt: TGTGCCAGCTCACCACAAATCGCAGGGGGAGATGGCTACACCTTC
abundance: NA; v_gene: TRBV10-3; j_gene: TRBJ2-3; d_gene: TRBD2; CDR3aa: CAISDPGGYQDTQYF; CDR3nt: TGTGCCATCAGTGACCCCGGGGGGTACCAGGATACGCAGTATTTT
abundance: NA; v_gene: TRBV5-1; j_gene: TRBJ2-1; d_gene: TRBD2; CDR3aa: CASSLGRTSGSQRTNEQFF; CDR3nt: TGCGCCAGCAGCTTGGGTAGGACTAGCGGGAGCCAGCGTACGAATGAGCAGTTCTTC
abundance: NA; v_gene: TRBV5-8; j_gene: TRBJ2-2; d_gene: TRBD1; CDR3aa: CASSSWDRGSGELFF; CDR3nt: TGTGCCAGCAGCTCGTGGGACAGGGGATCCGGGGAGCTGTTTTTT
abundance: once; v_gene: TRBV29-1; j_gene: TRBJ1-1; d_gene: NA; CDR3aa: CSIRKGREEAFF; CDR3nt: TGCAGTATCCGGAAGGGGCGTGAAGAAGCTTTCTTT
abundance: NA; v_gene: TRBV28; j_gene: TRBJ1-2; d_gene: TRBD1; CDR3aa: CASSNRQGLTYGYTF; CDR3nt: TGTGCCAGCAGTAATCGACAGGGCTTGACCTATGGCTACACCTTC
abundance: NA; v_gene: TRBV11-2; j_gene: TRBJ2-7; d_gene: NA; CDR3aa: CASSLDSRRGGTYEQYF; CDR3nt: TGTGCCAGCAGCTTAGATAGTCGAAGGGGCGGGACCTACGAGCAGTACTTC
abundance: NA; v_gene: TRBV28; j_gene: TRBJ1-1; d_gene: NA; CDR3aa: CASSPLVLTVMNTEAFF; CDR3nt: TGTGCCAGCAGTCCCCTCGTCCTGACAGTTATGAACACTGAAGCTTTCTTT
abundance: few; v_gene: TRBV12-3/TRBV12-4; j_gene: TRBJ1-2; d_gene: NA; CDR3aa: CASSWTDNYGYTF; CDR3nt: TGTGCCAGCAGTTGGACTGACAACTATGGCTACACCTTC
abundance: NA; v_gene: TRBV6-5; j_gene: TRBJ1-4; d_gene: TRBD1; CDR3aa: CASSRTGGSEKLFF; CDR3nt: TGTGCCAGCAGCCGCACAGGGGGCAGTGAAAAACTGTTTTTT
abundance: NA; v_gene: TRBV5-4; j_gene: TRBJ2-2; d_gene: NA; CDR3aa: CASSLVYTGELFF; CDR3nt: TGTGCCAGCAGCTTGGTATACACCGGGGAGCTGTTTTTT
abundance: NA; v_gene: TRBV20-1; j_gene: TRBJ2-7; d_gene: TRBD1; CDR3aa: CSASRGQGPYEQYF; CDR3nt: TGCAGTGCTAGTCGAGGACAGGGTCCCTACGAGCAGTACTTC
abundance: NA; v_gene: TRBV9; j_gene: TRBJ2-6; d_gene: TRBD1; CDR3aa: CASSGGTGSGANVLTF; CDR3nt: TGTGCCAGCAGCGGGGGGACAGGGTCTGGGGCCAACGTCCTGACTTTC
abundance: NA; v_gene: TRBV28; j_gene: TRBJ2-1; d_gene: TRBD1; CDR3aa: CASSPQPGQGNEQFF; CDR3nt: TGTGCCAGCAGTCCCCAACCAGGACAGGGCAATGAGCAGTTCTTC
abundance: once; v_gene: TRBV7-2; j_gene: TRBJ2-3; d_gene: NA; CDR3aa: CASSTSSGPARDTQYF; CDR3nt: TGTGCCAGCAGCACGTCGAGCGGACCGGCGCGAGATACGCAGTATTTT
abundance: NA; v_gene: TRBV28; j_gene: TRBJ2-7; d_gene: NA; CDR3aa: CASRGSGESYEQYF; CDR3nt: TGTGCCAGCAGGGGCTCGGGGGAATCCTACGAGCAGTACTTC
abundance: NA; v_gene: TRBV25-1; j_gene: TRBJ2-7; d_gene: TRBD2; CDR3aa: CATRGGSRYEQYF; CDR3nt: TGTGCCACCCGGGGGGGGAGTCGGTACGAGCAGTACTTC
abundance: NA; v_gene: TRBV9; j_gene: TRBJ1-1; d_gene: TRBD1; CDR3aa: CASSAGQGDWNTEAFF; CDR3nt: TGTGCCAGCAGCGCCGGACAGGGCGATTGGAACACTGAAGCTTTCTTT
abundance: few; v_gene: TRBV2; j_gene: TRBJ2-1; d_gene: TRBD2; CDR3aa: CASGVAGFTYNEQFF; CDR3nt: TGTGCCAGTGGGGTAGCGGGATTCACCTACAATGAGCAGTTCTTC
abundance: once; v_gene: TRBV5-1; j_gene: TRBJ2-5; d_gene: TRBD2; CDR3aa: CASSLASRERETQYF; CDR3nt: TGCGCCAGCAGCTTGGCCTCGCGGGAGAGGGAGACCCAGTACTTC
abundance: NA; v_gene: TRBV12-1; j_gene: TRBJ2-1; d_gene: NA; CDR3aa: CASSFVHNEQFF; CDR3nt: TGTGCCAGCAGCTTCGTTCACAATGAGCAGTTCTTC
abundance: few; v_gene: TRBV11-3; j_gene: TRBJ1-3; d_gene: TRBD1; CDR3aa: CASSPGTGLGNTIYF; CDR3nt: TGTGCCAGCAGCCCGGGGACAGGTCTCGGAAACACCATATATTTT
abundance: once; v_gene: TRBV4-2; j_gene: TRBJ2-7; d_gene: NA; CDR3aa: CASSQDPERNYEQYF; CDR3nt: TGTGCCAGCAGCCAAGATCCGGAGCGGAACTACGAGCAGTACTTC
abundance: NA; v_gene: TRBV28; j_gene: TRBJ2-3; d_gene: NA; CDR3aa: CASSLQEVPQYF; CDR3nt: TGTGCCAGCAGTTTACAGGAAGTGCCGCAGTATTTT
abundance: NA; v_gene: TRBV27; j_gene: TRBJ2-3; d_gene: TRBD1; CDR3aa: CASSLSDRVWTDTQYF; CDR3nt: TGTGCCAGCAGTTTATCGGACAGGGTCTGGACAGATACGCAGTATTTT
abundance: NA; v_gene: TRBV29-1; j_gene: TRBJ2-7; d_gene: TRBD2; CDR3aa: CSVGGGSPYEQYF; CDR3nt: TGCAGCGTTGGGGGGGGTTCCCCCTACGAGCAGTACTTC
abundance: NA; v_gene: TRBV29-1; j_gene: TRBJ2-2; d_gene: TRBD1; CDR3aa: CSVKRDRDTGELFF; CDR3nt: TGCAGCGTCAAGCGAGACAGGGACACCGGGGAGCTGTTTTTT
abundance: NA; v_gene: TRBV28; j_gene: TRBJ2-7; d_gene: NA; CDR3aa: CASSLGGFYEQYF; CDR3nt: TGTGCCAGCAGTCTCGGCGGATTCTACGAGCAGTACTTC
abundance: NA; v_gene: TRBV6-5; j_gene: TRBJ2-7; d_gene: TRBD1; CDR3aa: CAISRGPHSYEQYF; CDR3nt: TGTGCCATATCCAGGGGGCCCCATTCCTACGAGCAGTACTTC
abundance: NA; v_gene: TRBV6-4; j_gene: TRBJ2-1; d_gene: TRBD1; CDR3aa: CASADRAYNEQFF; CDR3nt: TGTGCCAGCGCGGACAGGGCTTACAATGAGCAGTTCTTC
abundance: NA; v_gene: TRBV24-1; j_gene: TRBJ1-2; d_gene: TRBD1; CDR3aa: CATSDSGTGGIGYTF; CDR3nt: TGTGCCACCAGTGATTCGGGGACAGGGGGGATTGGCTACACCTTC
abundance: NA; v_gene: TRBV6-2/TRBV6-3; j_gene: TRBJ2-1; d_gene: NA; CDR3aa: CASSSSGPSYNEQFF; CDR3nt: TGTGCCAGCAGTTCCTCGGGCCCCTCCTACAATGAGCAGTTCTTC
abundance: NA; v_gene: TRBV10-3; j_gene: TRBJ2-7; d_gene: TRBD1; CDR3aa: CAIRTGVEQYF; CDR3nt: TGTGCCATCAGGACAGGGGTCGAGCAGTACTTC
abundance: NA; v_gene: TRBV28; j_gene: TRBJ1-1; d_gene: NA; CDR3aa: CATSQGEGEMWNTEAFF; CDR3nt: TGTGCCACCTCTCAAGGGGAAGGGGAAATGTGGAACACTGAAGCTTTCTTT
abundance: NA; v_gene: TRBV9; j_gene: TRBJ2-3; d_gene: NA; CDR3aa: CASSVDVTDTQYF; CDR3nt: TGTGCCAGCAGCGTAGATGTAACAGATACGCAGTATTTT